This TCR beta chain is drawn from a study of beta chain features in type 1 diabetes. The wider study: On cell yields, gender and age, patients and healthy donors were similar.

Losses at the gene ends were 7 bases for V and 4 bases for J; bases not matched to a gene: 7. The CDR3 totals 13 residues. CDR1 MDHEN and CDR2 SYDVKM come from the germline V gene. Sequencing targeted expressed TCRB transcripts, as all isolated RNA had been reverse transcribed. About 3.3 million reads, on average, came from each naive, central memory and regulatory T cell sample. Clones were read by immunoSEQ multiplex PCR, and TCRdb kept only the in-frame ones, dropping some. The data show hundreds of thousands of clones, about 14% seen once. The table lists this clone with a few counts. Its antigen is not known. Broader study findings: Significant though moderate, a shortening of TCRB CDR3s appeared in all four CD4+ subsets of Type 1 diabetes patients.

The authors took one heparinised blood draw, averaging about 120 mL, from each donor. All of the sorted populations showed purity greater than 95%. The TCR sequence derives from a young man with type 1 diabetes. V is TRBV28 and J is TRBJ2-7; 7 nucleotides line up with TRBD2. Sequencing was carried out using naive CD4+ T cells from blood. The CDR3 DNA sequence: TGTGCCAGCATAAGGGAGGGCTCTTACGAGCAGTACTTC. Residues: CASIREGSYEQYF.